The 30 T cell receptor beta chains in this list originate from one sample, sequenced in a study of control samples from healthy donors and cancer patients. Assay: immunoSEQ multiplex PCR; the TCRdb copy retains only in-frame clones and omits some. The sample holds fewer than 110,000 clones; roughly 89% are singletons and the top ten take approximately 8.3%. Sequences were obtained from blood. These receptors were collected from a man aged 25 to 40 in good health.

V usage is TRBV28 and J usage is TRBJ2-2; 7 nucleotides align to TRBD1. The trim removed 7 bases at V and 1 base at J, leaving 9 bases unmatched. This CDR3 has 16 residues. CDR1 and CDR2 from the germline V gene are MDHEN and SYDVKM. The CDR3 reads CASTIRQGVNTGELFF. The CDR3 DNA reads as TGTGCCAGCACCATTCGGCAGGGGGTGAACACCGGGGAGCTGTTTTTT.

The gene calls are TRBV12-3 or TRBV12-4 and TRBJ2-1; 8 nucleotides match TRBD2. CDR3 length: 12 residues. Trimming took 10 bases from V and 4 from J; bases not matched to a gene: 3. The CDR3 nucleotides are TGTGCCATCGCGGGGGGTTACAATGAGCAGTTCTTC. Its translation is CAIAGGYNEQFF.

The chain employs TRBV11-2 and TRBJ1-1, with TRBD1 identical over 10 bases. CDR1 SGHAT and CDR2 FQNNGV come from the germline V gene. There are 15 residues in the CDR3. V shed 1 base and J 6 bases; nucleotides not matched to a gene: 5. CDR3 nucleotides: TGTGCCAGCAGCTTAGTTGTGGGACAGGGGTCTGAAGCTTTCTTT. Its protein product is CASSLVVGQGSEAFF.

The chain recombines TRBV19 with TRBJ1-4; 7 bases agree with TRBD1. Losses at the gene ends were 5 bases for V and 2 bases for J; bases not matched to a gene: 5. The germline V gene encodes CDR1 LNHDA and CDR2 SQIVND (reference sequence). CDR3 size: 15 residues. The DNA of the CDR3 is TGTGCCAGTAGTGAGACAGGGTGGACTAATGAAAAACTGTTTTTT. Its protein is CASSETGWTNEKLFF.

This chain joins TRBV19 and TRBJ2-2; 11 bases are a match to TRBD2. With V trimmed by 4 bases and J by 3 bases, 1 base remained unmatched. The length of the CDR3 is 15 residues. The V gene's germline CDR1 is LNHDA and CDR2 SQIVND (reference sequence). The CDR3 coding sequence is TGTGCCAGTAGTAGGACTAGCGGGTACACCGGGGAGCTGTTTTTT. Translation gives CASSRTSGYTGELFF.

The gene calls are TRBV30 and TRBJ1-5; the D gene is possibly TRBD1 (6 bases). The CDR3 has 13 amino acids. From germline, CDR1 is GTSNPN and CDR2 SVGIG (reference sequence). Trimming took off 3 bases at V and 1 base at J, with 7 bases between the two ends. The CDR3 sequence is CAWSRGSNQPQHF. In DNA, the CDR3 is TGTGCCTGGAGCAGGGGAAGCAATCAGCCCCAGCATTTT.

In its sample, this clone was seen a few times. The chain combines TRBV9 with TRBJ1-2, with a possible D match to TRBD1 (6 bases). CDR3 length equals 16 residues. V lost 0 bases and J lost 8, with 20 bases in between. CDR1 SGDLS and CDR2 YYNGEE come from the germline V gene. The CDR3 DNA reads TGTGCCAGCAGCGTAGGCCCTTTGGGGGGGGCGTTAGGCTACACCTTC. Amino acid sequence: CASSVGPLGGALGYTF.

In this sample, this clone turned up a few times. This rearrangement joins TRBV28 to TRBJ1-1; D is possibly TRBD1 (6 bases). V was trimmed by 3 bases and J by 6 bases, leaving 35 bases between them. The CDR3 contains 21 residues. The V gene's germline CDR1 is MDHEN and CDR2 SYDVKM. CDR3 bases: TGTGCCAGCAGTTTCCCCCTTTTTGAGGCAAGGCGTCCATTACAGGGCTCTGAAGCTTTCTTT. Protein: CASSFPLFEARRPLQGSEAFF.

The chain has TRBV18 and TRBJ1-2; perhaps TRBD1 as D (5 bases). The CDR3 has 13 amino acids. The germline V gene encodes CDR1 KGHSH and CDR2 LQKENI. Deletions cut 6 bases from V and 3 bases from J, with 11 bases between. CDR3 sequence (DNA): TGTGCCAGCTCCCCCCGGGGCGACTATGGCTACACCTTC. The encoded protein is CASSPRGDYGYTF.

The rearrangement links TRBV29-1 to TRBJ2-4; the D gene is possibly TRBD2 (5 bases). The CDR3 contains 13 residues. The germline V and J ends were trimmed by 7 bases and 9 bases, with 19 bases remaining between them. In germline, CDR1 is SQVTM, CDR2 ANQGSEA. CDR3 bases: TGCAGCGCCCAGAGTGGAGGAGGAGGCATTCAGTACTTC. Protein product: CSAQSGGGGIQYF.

The chain uses TRBV4-1 and TRBJ2-1, with 12 bases aligning to TRBD2. The CDR3 spans 16 residues. Germline-derived CDR1 and CDR2 are MGHRA and YSYEKL. Unmatched junction bases numbered 7, after V lost 4 bases and J lost 6 bases. The CDR3 reads CASSRALAGGSNEQFF. For the CDR3, the DNA is TGCGCCAGCAGCCGCGCACTAGCGGGAGGCTCCAATGAGCAGTTCTTC.

The chain combines TRBV18 with TRBJ2-7; weak D call: TRBD1 (6 bases). The V and J ends lost 3 bases and 0 bases respectively, with 6 bases between them. CDR3 length: 13 residues. The germline CDR1 and CDR2 sequences are KGHSH and LQKENI. The CDR3 reads CASSPGHSYEQYF. DNA of the CDR3: TGTGCCAGCTCACCGGGACACTCCTACGAGCAGTACTTC.

This clone has a single count. The V call is TRBV7-3, the J call TRBJ1-2; 7 bases line up with TRBD1. CDR3 size: 14 residues. With 5 bases clipped from V and 3 bases from J, the junction kept 6 bases outside the gene matches. Looked up from germline, CDR1 is SGHTA and CDR2 is FQGTGA. The CDR3 DNA follows: TGTGCCAGCAGCCCAGGGGGGGCTGACTATGGCTACACCTTC. Residues: CASSPGGADYGYTF.

The rearrangement joins TRBV7-9 to TRBJ2-6; the D is unclear. In germline, CDR1 is SEHNR, CDR2 FQNEAQ (reference sequence). The CDR3 contains 17 residues. The V and J ends lost 5 bases and 0 bases respectively, with 14 bases between them. CDR3 residues: CASSLRRLNSGANVLTF. The DNA of the CDR3 is TGTGCCAGCAGCCTACGCCGATTAAACTCTGGGGCCAACGTCCTGACTTTC. Full variable domain (rest looked up from reference TRBV7-9 and TRBJ2-6): DTGVSQNPRHKITKRGQNVTFRCDPISEHNRLYWYRQTLGQGPEFLTYFQNEAQLEKSRLLSDRFSAERPKGSFSTLEIQRTEQGDSAMYLCASSLRRLNSGANVLTFGAGSRLTVL.

This sequence joins TRBV3-1 (or the pseudogene TRBV3-2) and TRBJ2-1, with TRBD2 matching over 8 bases. V was pared by 2 bases and J by 3 bases, with 3 bases of the junction left unmatched. The germline gives CDR1 LGHDT, CDR2 YNNKEL (reference sequence). The CDR3 covers 15 residues. DNA of the CDR3: TGTGCCAGCAGCCAACCGGGAGGGTACTACAATGAGCAGTTCTTC. It is translated as CASSQPGGYYNEQFF.

This clone appeared a few times. The chain has TRBV7-9 and TRBJ1-5, with D perhaps TRBD1 (5 bases). Germline CDR1 reads SEHNR; CDR2 reads FQNEAQ (reference sequence). The CDR3 has 13 residues. The V gene lost 5 bases and the J gene lost 6 bases, with 11 bases spanning the gap. The CDR3 DNA reads TGTGCCAGCAGCCCGGGGGGGGGTCAGCCCCAGCATTTT. Translating it yields CASSPGGGQPQHF.

J is TRBJ2-1 and V is TRBV27; D may be TRBD1 (5 bases). The V gene's germline CDR1 is MNHEY and CDR2 SMNVEV (reference sequence). The ends were cut back, 6 bases at V and 7 bases at J, with 19 bases in the middle. The CDR3 consists of 15 residues. CDR3 bases: TGTGCCAGCAGCTCAGACGTAAGGGGCTTAAATGAGCAGTTCTTC. This encodes CASSSDVRGLNEQFF.

The chain recombines TRBV2 with TRBJ1-5; 7 nucleotides match TRBD1. The germline V gene encodes CDR1 SNHLY and CDR2 FYNNEI. CDR3 length equals 15 residues. The trim removed 6 bases at V and 0 bases at J, leaving 5 bases unmatched. CDR3 sequence: CASRGDRHSNQPQHF. The DNA of the CDR3 is TGTGCCAGCAGAGGGGACAGACATAGCAATCAGCCCCAGCATTTT.

The chain uses TRBV5-1 and TRBJ1-2; no clear D gene. CDR3 length: 13 amino acids. Per the germline V gene, CDR1 is SGHRS and CDR2 is YFSETQ. V lost 0 bases and J 8 bases, leaving 11 bases between the germline ends. The CDR3 reads CASSLVAGEGYTF. DNA for the CDR3: TGCGCCAGCAGCTTGGTCGCAGGTGAAGGCTACACCTTC. The full variable domain, rest sourced from reference TRBV5-1 and TRBJ1-2, is KAGVTQTPRYLIKTRGQQVTLSCSPISGHRSVSWYQQTPGQGLQFLFEYFSETQRNKGNFPGRFSGRQFSNSRSEMNVSTLELGDSALYLCASSLVAGEGYTFGSGTRLTVV.

V is TRBV5-1 and J is TRBJ2-3; D unclear. V lost 3 bases and J lost 3, with 11 bases in between. Germline CDR1 SGHRS, CDR2 YFSETQ. The CDR3 loop spans 14 amino acids. The CDR3 is CASSSGPITDTQYF. The CDR3 nucleotides read TGCGCCAGCAGCTCCGGACCGATTACAGATACGCAGTATTTT.

The rearrangement uses TRBV2 and TRBJ1-5, with 7 bases matching TRBD1. This CDR3 contains 15 residues. With V trimmed by 6 bases and J by 4 bases, 9 bases remained unmatched. Germline-derived CDR1 and CDR2 are SNHLY and FYNNEI. The DNA for the CDR3 is TGTGCCAGCAGGGATCGACAGGGCCAAAATCAGCCCCAGCATTTT. Residues: CASRDRQGQNQPQHF.

This chain connects TRBV19 to TRBJ1-1; D not certain. CDR1 LNHDA and CDR2 SQIVND come from the germline V gene (reference sequence). V lost 3 bases, J lost 7 bases, and 15 bases lay in between. The CDR3 length is 14 residues. The CDR3, as DNA: TGTGCCAGTAGTATTGACCCCTCAGAAGGTGAAGCTTTCTTT. This translates into CASSIDPSEGEAFF.

This clone was observed a single time. V is TRBV19 and J is TRBJ1-4; tentatively, D is TRBD1 (6 bases). V shed 7 bases and J shed 7 bases, with 19 bases lying between them. The CDR3 totals 15 residues. The germline V gene has CDR1 LNHDA and CDR2 SQIVND (reference sequence). The CDR3 sequence is CASMTPGAGGEKLFF. CDR3 DNA: TGTGCCAGTATGACCCCGGGGGCTGGGGGTGAAAAACTGTTTTTT. Supplemented by reference TRBV19 and TRBJ1-4, the full variable domain reads DGGITQSPKYLFRKEGQNVTLSCEQNLNHDAMYWYRQDPGQGLRLIYYSQIVNDFQKGDIAEGYSVSREKKESFPLTVTSAQKNPTAFYLCASMTPGAGGEKLFFGSGTQLSVL.

CDR3 DNA sequence: TGTGCCACCGCGGGTTCCGGGACAGTTATTTCCGGGGAGCTGTTTTTT. Amino acid sequence: CATAGSGTVISGELFF. This chain connects TRBV9 to TRBJ2-2, with 7 positions matching TRBD1. Germline V gene lookup returns CDR1 SGDLS and CDR2 YYNGEE. The CDR3 is 16 residues long. Unmatched junction bases numbered 17, after V lost 9 bases and J lost 6 bases.

The chain links TRBV12-3 or TRBV12-4 to TRBJ2-7; D not certain. The length of the CDR3 is 13 residues. V was trimmed by 3 bases and J by 2 bases, leaving 8 bases between them. CDR3 sequence (DNA): TGTGCCAGCAGTTTTACGGAGACCTACGAGCAGTACTTC. Residues: CASSFTETYEQYF.

The chain joins TRBV5-1 to TRBJ2-6; D is possibly TRBD1 (5 bases). This CDR3 spans 17 amino acids. From germline, CDR1 is SGHRS and CDR2 YFSETQ. V lost 1 base to trimming and J lost 0 bases, with 11 bases between them. The CDR3 loop reads CASSLTGTFSGANVLTF. In nucleotides, the CDR3 is TGCGCCAGCAGCTTGACAGGTACCTTCTCTGGGGCCAACGTCCTGACTTTC.

V is TRBV11-2 and J is TRBJ2-5; D remains ambiguous. V gave up 5 bases and J gave up 4 bases, with 8 bases separating them. Germline V lookup: CDR1 SGHAT, CDR2 FQNNGV. This CDR3 is 12 amino acids long. CDR3 coding DNA: TGTGCCAGCAGCCCCTCCAGAGAGACCCAGTACTTC. Translation gives CASSPSRETQYF.

This clone was seen just once. The chain carries TRBV7-3 and TRBJ1-2; the match to TRBD1 covers 8 bases. The CDR3 is 14 amino acids. The germline V gene has CDR1 SGHTA and CDR2 FQGTGA. Trimming removed 5 bases from V and 4 bases from J; junction bases left unmatched: 6. The CDR3 loop is CASSLAGTGYGYTF. CDR3 bases: TGTGCCAGCAGCCTTGCGGGGACAGGCTATGGCTACACCTTC.

V gene TRBV10-1 combines with J gene TRBJ2-3; TRBD2 agrees at 8 bases. The CDR3 sequence is 16 residues long. V lost 2 bases, J lost 0 bases, and 4 bases stayed unmatched. Germline loops: CDR1 WNHNN, CDR2 SYGVQD (reference sequence). CDR3 loop: CASSEGSGKSTDTQYF. The CDR3, as DNA: TGCGCCAGCAGTGAGGGTAGCGGGAAGAGCACAGATACGCAGTATTTT.

The rearrangement joins TRBV11-2 to TRBJ1-2; D possibly corresponds to TRBD1 (5 bases). The germline gives CDR1 SGHAT, CDR2 FQNNGV. The V and J ends lost 5 bases and 4 bases respectively, with 20 bases between them. The CDR3 has 16 amino acids. The CDR3 sequence: CASSLNPTDSRYGYTF. As DNA, the CDR3 is TGTGCCAGCAGCCTTAACCCAACTGACAGTCGCTATGGCTACACCTTC.